These 14 T cell receptor beta chains were all obtained from the same sample, sequenced in a study of cytomegalovirus exposure and HLA in healthy donors listed by TCRdb under 2017. Receptor amplification or capture employed the immunoSEQ multiplex PCR assay. The multiplex PCR relied on a mix of 60 forward primers for TCR Vbeta segments and 13 reverse primers for TCR Jbeta segments. TCRdb's version of the immuneACCESS table is confined to in-frame rearrangements and falls short of the full clone set. An unresolved V gene accounts for under half of the shortfall where checked; the remainder is of unknown origin. The sample yields 150,000 to 200,000 clones; roughly 80% were counted once. The top ten hold 7.7% of the sample. What was sequenced was PBMCs. These receptors originate from a woman in her thirties or forties in good health and CMV-seropositive.

The rearrangement uses TRBV28 and TRBJ1-2; 8 bases map to TRBD1. Germline assignment: CDR1 MDHEN and CDR2 SYDVKM. The CDR3 contains 14 residues. Trimming at V came to 2 bases and at J to 4 bases, leaving 3 bases not matched to a gene. CDR3 residues: CASSLGDRLYGYTF. DNA of the CDR3: TGTGCCAGCAGTTTAGGGGACAGGCTCTATGGCTACACCTTC.

The chain is built from TRBV6-5 and TRBJ2-5, with TRBD2 matching 12 bases. CDR1 MNHEY and CDR2 SVGAGI come from the germline V gene. With V trimmed by 8 bases and J by 4 bases, 8 bases remained unmatched. The CDR3 length is 15 residues. In DNA, the CDR3 is TGTGCCAGCGGCGGGGCTAGCGGGAGGGCAGAGACCCAGTACTTC. Encoded protein: CASGGASGRAETQYF.

This rearrangement joins TRBV4-2 to TRBJ2-5, with D maybe TRBD2 (7 bases). Germline CDR1 reads LGHNA; CDR2 reads YNFKEQ. V gave up 4 bases and J gave up 5 bases, with 23 bases separating them. This CDR3 spans 17 amino acids. The CDR3 loop is CASSLRRGGGPEETQYF. The CDR3 DNA reads TGTGCCAGCAGCCTCCGGAGAGGGGGAGGGCCTGAGGAGACCCAGTACTTC.

V usage is TRBV5-4 and J usage is TRBJ2-5, with 7 positions matching TRBD1. Judging by the DNA end, TRBJ2-7 fits better; the J call may be wrong. The CDR3 loop spans 14 amino acids. In germline, CDR1 is SGHNT, CDR2 YYREEE (reference sequence). CDR3 in DNA: TGTGCCAGCAGCTTGGGAGACAGGGCGAACGAGCAGTACTTC. This encodes CASSLGDRANEQYF.

This clone was seen a few times. This sequence joins TRBV11-2 and TRBJ1-1; tentatively, D is TRBD1 (5 bases). The CDR3 has 13 residues. Per germline, CDR1 SGHAT and CDR2 FQNNGV. Trimming left V 8 bases short and J 1 base short, with 11 bases between. CDR3 residues: CASLRTGNTEAFF. The DNA of the CDR3 is TGTGCCAGCCTTCGTACAGGGAACACTGAAGCTTTCTTT.

The chain combines TRBV4-1 with TRBJ2-7; D is perhaps TRBD2 (5 bases). The V end was cut by 4 bases, the J end by 0 bases, with 7 bases between. The CDR3 loop spans 13 amino acids. Germline CDR1 MGHRA, CDR2 YSYEKL. Here the CDR3 reads CASSPTISYEQYF. CDR3 DNA: TGCGCCAGCAGCCCGACTATCTCCTACGAGCAGTACTTC.

This chain uses TRBV7-2 with TRBJ2-7; TRBD1 might be the D (5 bases). Trimming took off 1 base at V and 2 bases at J, with 12 bases between the two ends. This CDR3 region has 15 residues. The germline V gene encodes CDR1 SGHTA and CDR2 FQGNSA. CDR3 in amino acids: CASSLDSQGPYEQYF. CDR3 DNA: TGTGCCAGCAGCTTAGATTCCCAGGGCCCCTACGAGCAGTACTTC.

To note about this clone: Germline and junction disagree at one end, which may indicate a read error. Distinct nucleotide sequences in the sample also encode this CDR3. This chain uses TRBV27 with TRBJ2-7; no firm D call. CDR3 length: 13 amino acids. CDR1 MNHEY and CDR2 SMNVEV come from the germline V gene (reference sequence). The CDR3 DNA reads TGCGCCAGCAGTTTAATAAACTCCTACGAGCAGTACTTC. It codes for CASSLINSYEQYF.

The chain employs TRBV12-5 and TRBJ1-2; D is unclear. Germline V gives CDR1 LGHNT, CDR2 FRNRAP. V lost 6 bases to trimming and J lost 11 bases, with 10 bases between them. This CDR3 is 10 amino acids long. CDR3 bases: TGTGCTAGTGGAACTTCGAGGTACACCTTC. Residues: CASGTSRYTF.

The V gene is TRBV7-9, the J gene TRBJ1-1, with D tentatively TRBD1 (6 bases). This CDR3 is 13 amino acids long. V lost 5 bases and J 4 bases, leaving 11 bases between the germline ends. Germline assignment: CDR1 SEHNR and CDR2 FQNEAQ (reference sequence). In nucleotides, the CDR3 is TGTGCCAGCAGCCCAAGGGGGGGCACTGAAGCTTTCTTT. It translates to CASSPRGGTEAFF.

The chain recombines TRBV28 with TRBJ2-7, with 7 bases identical to TRBD1. CDR3 length: 15 amino acids. Germline trimming cut 3 bases from V and 2 bases from J; bases unmatched to any gene: 7. The V gene's germline CDR1 is MDHEN and CDR2 SYDVKM. The chain's CDR3 is CASSLSGRGTYEQYF. The CDR3, as DNA: TGTGCCAGCAGTTTGTCCGGCAGGGGGACCTACGAGCAGTACTTC.

V and J are TRBV7-8 and TRBJ2-7, with TRBD2 matching over 14 bases. The germline CDR1 and CDR2 sequences are SGHVS and FQNEAQ. The CDR3 length is 19 residues. V was pared by 3 bases and J by 0 bases, with 10 bases of the junction left unmatched. The CDR3, as DNA: TGTGCCAGCAGCTTCATGGAGCTTGGGACTAGCGGGAGCTCCTACGAGCAGTACTTC. This codes for CASSFMELGTSGSSYEQYF.

V usage is TRBV29-1 and J usage is TRBJ2-3; 7 bases fit TRBD1. This CDR3 spans 15 amino acids. The V gene's germline CDR1 is SQVTM and CDR2 ANQGSEA. Trimming at V came to 6 bases and at J to 2 bases, leaving 11 bases not matched to a gene. CDR3 DNA: TGCAGCGTGAAACCTTGGGACAGATTCACAGATACGCAGTATTTT. Translating gives CSVKPWDRFTDTQYF.

The rearrangement links TRBV5-1 to TRBJ2-1; 7 nucleotides line up with TRBD2. CDR1 is SGHRS and CDR2 is YFSETQ in the germline V gene. The CDR3 extends over 15 amino acids. After removal of 0 bases from V and 5 bases from J, the junction contained 5 bases not matched to a gene. The CDR3 DNA reads TGCGCCAGCAGCTTGGGCGGGAGAGACAACAATGAGCAGTTCTTC. Its protein product is CASSLGGRDNNEQFF.